Listed below are T cell receptor beta chains from one sample, sequenced in a study of blood T cell repertoires in COVID-19. Sequencing was performed with immunoSEQ multiplex PCR; in TCRdb, only in-frame clones are kept and a portion is missing. The repertoire holds roughly 200,000 clones, with approximately 80% as singletons. The material sequenced was peripheral blood. These receptors were obtained from a woman in her fifties or sixties with active or convalescent COVID-19. The CDR3 runs from the conserved cysteine through the conserved F or W. The order of the fields is J gene, V gene, clone size, D gene, CDR3 DNA, CDR3 protein. The D gene is left open where the match is weak. The size entry is marked missing in some rows and otherwise reads once, few, many or a size class.

j_call: TRBJ2-7
v_call: TRBV5-1
clone_size: -
d_call: TRBD2
cdr3_nt: TGCGCCAGCAGCTTGAAGACTAGCGGGAAGGACGAGCAGTACTTC
cdr3_aa: CASSLKTSGKDEQYF

j_call: TRBJ1-3
v_call: TRBV19
clone_size: -
d_call: -
cdr3_nt: TGTGCCTCGAGCAGGGGTGTCGGAAACACCATATATTTT
cdr3_aa: CASSRGVGNTIYF

j_call: TRBJ2-3
v_call: TRBV5-1
clone_size: -
d_call: TRBD2
cdr3_nt: TGCGCCAGTAGGACGGGGGGGCCGGATACGCAGTATTTT
cdr3_aa: CASRTGGPDTQYF

j_call: TRBJ1-5
v_call: TRBV7-2
clone_size: -
d_call: -
cdr3_nt: TGTGCCAGCAGCTTAGCCCAGGATCAGCCCCAGCATTTT
cdr3_aa: CASSLAQDQPQHF

j_call: TRBJ1-1
v_call: TRBV21-1
clone_size: -
d_call: -
cdr3_nt: TGTGCCAGCAGCAGGTGCGACAGGAACACTGAAGCTTTCTTT
cdr3_aa: CASSRCDRNTEAFF

j_call: TRBJ2-2
v_call: TRBV9
clone_size: -
d_call: -
cdr3_nt: TGTGCCAGCACCATAACTCATCAGAACACCGGGGAGCTGTTTTTT
cdr3_aa: CASTITHQNTGELFF

j_call: TRBJ1-1
v_call: TRBV19
clone_size: few
d_call: TRBD1
cdr3_nt: TGTGCCAGTAGTATATTATACAGGGGGCAGGGGAACACTGAAGCTTTCTTT
cdr3_aa: CASSILYRGQGNTEAFF

j_call: TRBJ1-2
v_call: TRBV6-6
clone_size: -
d_call: -
cdr3_nt: TGTGCCAGCACCACGGGGGGAAGGGACCGTTATGGCTACACCTTC
cdr3_aa: CASTTGGRDRYGYTF

j_call: TRBJ2-1
v_call: TRBV7-3
clone_size: -
d_call: TRBD2
cdr3_nt: TGTGCCAGCAGCTTACTCTCGGGAGGTTTCTTTAACAATGAGCAGTTCTTC
cdr3_aa: CASSLLSGGFFNNEQFF

j_call: TRBJ1-6
v_call: TRBV5-8
clone_size: -
d_call: TRBD1
cdr3_nt: TGTGCCAGCAGCCGCAGGGGGCCTAGGGATTCACCCCTCCACTTT
cdr3_aa: CASSRRGPRDSPLHF

j_call: TRBJ2-3
v_call: TRBV3-1/TRBV3-2
clone_size: medium-sized
d_call: TRBD1
cdr3_nt: TGTGCCAGCAGCCAAGGGACAGGGTGGATAGATACGCAGTATTTT
cdr3_aa: CASSQGTGWIDTQYF

j_call: TRBJ2-2
v_call: TRBV7-2
clone_size: -
d_call: TRBD2
cdr3_nt: TGTGCCAGCAGCTTAGGACTAGCGGGGGCAAACACCGGGGAGCTGTTTTTT
cdr3_aa: CASSLGLAGANTGELFF

j_call: TRBJ2-5
v_call: TRBV3-1/TRBV3-2
clone_size: -
d_call: TRBD1
cdr3_nt: TGTGCCAGCAGCCGGGGGACAGGGACCTTCCAAGAGACCCAGTACTTC
cdr3_aa: CASSRGTGTFQETQYF

j_call: TRBJ1-1
v_call: TRBV6-1
clone_size: -
d_call: TRBD1
cdr3_nt: TGTGCCAGCAGTGAAAGACAGGGCGGAAGGATGAACACTGAAGCTTTCTTT
cdr3_aa: CASSERQGGRMNTEAFF

j_call: TRBJ1-5
v_call: TRBV19
clone_size: once
d_call: -
cdr3_nt: TGTGCCAGTGGTGGAGGGTATATCAATCAGCCCCAGCATTTT
cdr3_aa: CASGGGYINQPQHF

j_call: TRBJ1-6
v_call: TRBV5-1
clone_size: few
d_call: -
cdr3_nt: TGCGCCAGCAGCTTGATCGGTTCTAATTCACCCCTCCACTTT
cdr3_aa: CASSLIGSNSPLHF

j_call: TRBJ2-3
v_call: TRBV28
clone_size: -
d_call: TRBD2
cdr3_nt: TGTGCCAGCCGAGATTCGTGGACTAGCGGAACAGATACGCAGTATTTT
cdr3_aa: CASRDSWTSGTDTQYF

j_call: TRBJ2-2
v_call: TRBV11-2
clone_size: -
d_call: TRBD2
cdr3_nt: TGTGCCAGCGGATACCGTAGCGGGAAGGGTTCCGGGGAGCTGTTTTTT
cdr3_aa: CASGYRSGKGSGELFF

j_call: TRBJ2-1
v_call: TRBV3-1/TRBV3-2
clone_size: -
d_call: TRBD2
cdr3_nt: TGTGCCAGCAGCCCGGGACTAGCGGGAGGGCCCTCCTACAATGAGCAGTTCTTC
cdr3_aa: CASSPGLAGGPSYNEQFF

j_call: TRBJ2-7
v_call: TRBV19
clone_size: -
d_call: -
cdr3_nt: TGTGCCAGTAGTATGCGGGCAGACGAGCAGTACTTC
cdr3_aa: CASSMRADEQYF

j_call: TRBJ2-1
v_call: TRBV5-1
clone_size: -
d_call: TRBD2
cdr3_nt: TGCGCCAGCAGCTTGGCTCGGGTAGCGGGGGACCCCTACAATGAGCAGTTCTTC
cdr3_aa: CASSLARVAGDPYNEQFF

j_call: TRBJ2-1
v_call: TRBV9
clone_size: -
d_call: -
cdr3_nt: TGTGCCAGCAGCTTCTCGACAGATATAGTAAATGAGCAGTTCTTC
cdr3_aa: CASSFSTDIVNEQFF

j_call: TRBJ2-2
v_call: TRBV7-2
clone_size: -
d_call: -
cdr3_nt: TGTGCCAGCAGCAAAGAAAGGCCAGGGCTAAACACCGGGGAGCTGTTTTTT
cdr3_aa: CASSKERPGLNTGELFF

j_call: TRBJ1-6
v_call: TRBV7-9
clone_size: -
d_call: -
cdr3_nt: TGTGCCAGCAGGGCAATAGGAGGGCGTGGGGATAATTCACCCCTCCACTTT
cdr3_aa: CASRAIGGRGDNSPLHF

j_call: TRBJ2-5
v_call: TRBV18
clone_size: -
d_call: TRBD1
cdr3_nt: TGTGCCAGCTCACCCCAAACAGGGGCAGCAGAGACCCAGTACTTC
cdr3_aa: CASSPQTGAAETQYF

j_call: TRBJ2-2
v_call: TRBV4-1
clone_size: -
d_call: -
cdr3_nt: TGCGCCAGCAGCCAAGAAGGAGCTAGCAAAGGGGAGCTGTTTTTT
cdr3_aa: CASSQEGASKGELFF